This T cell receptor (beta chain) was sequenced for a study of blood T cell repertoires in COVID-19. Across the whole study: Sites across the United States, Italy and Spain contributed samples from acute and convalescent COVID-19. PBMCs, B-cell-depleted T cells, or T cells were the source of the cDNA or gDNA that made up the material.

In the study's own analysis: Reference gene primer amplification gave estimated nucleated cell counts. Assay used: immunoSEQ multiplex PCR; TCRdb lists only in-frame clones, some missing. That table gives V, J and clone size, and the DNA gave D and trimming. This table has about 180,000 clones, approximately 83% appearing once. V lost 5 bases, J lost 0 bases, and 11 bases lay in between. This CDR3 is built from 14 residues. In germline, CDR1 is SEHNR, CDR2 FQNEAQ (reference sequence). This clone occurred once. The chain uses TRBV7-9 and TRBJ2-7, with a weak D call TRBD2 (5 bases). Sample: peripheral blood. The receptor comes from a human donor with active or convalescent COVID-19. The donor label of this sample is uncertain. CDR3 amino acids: CASSPFRGSYEQYF. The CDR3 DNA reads TGTGCCAGCAGCCCCTTCCGGGGCTCCTACGAGCAGTACTTC.